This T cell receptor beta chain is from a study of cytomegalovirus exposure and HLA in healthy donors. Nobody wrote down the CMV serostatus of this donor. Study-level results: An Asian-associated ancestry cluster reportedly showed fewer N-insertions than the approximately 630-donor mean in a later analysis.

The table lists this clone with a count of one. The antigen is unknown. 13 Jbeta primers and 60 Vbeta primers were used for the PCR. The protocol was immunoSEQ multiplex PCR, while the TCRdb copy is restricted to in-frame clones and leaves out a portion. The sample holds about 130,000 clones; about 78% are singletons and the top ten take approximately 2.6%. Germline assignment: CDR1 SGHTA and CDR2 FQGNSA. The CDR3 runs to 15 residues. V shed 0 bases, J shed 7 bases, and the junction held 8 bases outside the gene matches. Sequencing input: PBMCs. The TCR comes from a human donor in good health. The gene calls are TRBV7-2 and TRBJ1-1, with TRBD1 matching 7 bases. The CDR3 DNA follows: TGTGCCAGCAGCTTAGCCGTAAATCCAGGGGGTGAAGCTTTCTTT. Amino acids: CASSLAVNPGGEAFF.